This entry features one T cell receptor beta chain sequence. Its antigen is currently unknown. The data were taken from a study of shared clonotypes between healthy human individuals. Study-level points and caveats: Generally, naive subsets (rather than memory subsets) showed larger estimated richness.

This CDR3 comprises 14 residues. CDR1 is SEHNR, CDR2 FQNEAQ, per germline (reference sequence). Trimming shortened V by 3 bases and J by 4 bases, and 13 bases separated the two germline ends. This table comes from immunoSEQ multiplex PCR, and its TCRdb copy is limited to in-frame clones, with some not included. This sample has 2 million to 2.5 million clones, with roughly 90% found just once. This chain links TRBV7-9 with TRBJ2-7; weak D call: TRBD1 (6 bases). This sequence was found in a man in his late teens or twenties in good health. Some clones in this sample may be carry-over from other donors' samples. Sequenced sample: naive CD4+ T cells from PBMCs. Subset denoted: CD45RA+ positively selected. The CDR3 region is CASSFSQGTYEQYF. Written as DNA, the CDR3 is TGTGCCAGCAGCTTTTCACAGGGTACATACGAGCAGTACTTC.